These T cell receptor beta chains were read from a single sample in a study of PD-1 blockade in classical Hodgkin lymphoma. Here immunoSEQ multiplex PCR was the method, and the copy in TCRdb shows in-frame clones only, minus some. The sample lists more than 55,000 clones, 70% to 90% seen once, with roughly 5% in the top ten. The source material was peripheral blood mononuclear cells (PBMCs), sampled before the second cycle of nivolumab. These receptors all stem from a human donor with classical Hodgkin lymphoma. Each CDR3 is given with its conserved first and last residue. Clone size appears in some rows only: once, few, many, or a class for an expanded clone.

abundance,v_gene,j_gene,CDR3aa
.,TRBV5-1,TRBJ2-7,CASSSIGWTNEQYF
.,TRBV9,TRBJ1-2,CASSVGGNYGYTF
.,TRBV5-1,TRBJ2-5,CASSSLGLAGGETQYF
.,TRBV28,TRBJ2-3,CASRLGQTYTQYF
.,TRBV29-1,TRBJ1-1,CSVPDRGTTEAFF
.,TRBV11-1,TRBJ1-1,CASSSRQGARVTMNTEAFF
.,TRBV6-5,TRBJ2-7,CASTSGSRFNEQYF
once,TRBV5-4,TRBJ1-4,CASSFETPAGKGANEKLFF
.,TRBV6-4,TRBJ2-3,CASSDGRELDTQYF
.,TRBV6-6,TRBJ2-2,CASSPRQKNTGELFF
.,TRBV18,TRBJ2-3,CASSPGLTDTQYF
.,TRBV5-4,TRBJ2-2,CASSPPLGGLETGELFF
.,TRBV7-9,TRBJ1-3,CASRTTGEGGNTIYF
.,TRBV7-9,TRBJ2-3,CASSLGGLAPHLAGTQYF
.,TRBV6-6,TRBJ2-7,CASSYGGQGDEQYF
.,TRBV10-2,TRBJ2-1,CASSEIGSLNNEQFF
.,TRBV9,TRBJ1-5,CASSVGAKEPQHF